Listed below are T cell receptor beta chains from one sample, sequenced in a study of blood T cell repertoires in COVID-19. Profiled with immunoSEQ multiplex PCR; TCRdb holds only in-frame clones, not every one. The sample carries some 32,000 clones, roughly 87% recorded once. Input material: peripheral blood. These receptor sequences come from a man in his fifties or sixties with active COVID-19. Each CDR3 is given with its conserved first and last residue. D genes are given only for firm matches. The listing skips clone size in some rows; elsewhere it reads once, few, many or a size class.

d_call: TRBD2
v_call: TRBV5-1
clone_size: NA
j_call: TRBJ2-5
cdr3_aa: CASSPISLAGGETQYF
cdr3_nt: TGCGCCAGCAGCCCAATATCTCTAGCGGGGGGGGAGACCCAGTACTTC

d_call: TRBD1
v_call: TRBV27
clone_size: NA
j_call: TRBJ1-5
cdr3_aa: CASSFYPPGTGVGGNQPQHF
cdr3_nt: TGTGCCAGCAGTTTCTATCCCCCCGGGACAGGGGTTGGTGGCAATCAGCCCCAGCATTTT

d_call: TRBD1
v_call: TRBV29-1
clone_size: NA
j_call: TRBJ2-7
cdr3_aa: CSVGVTGGDEQYF
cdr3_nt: TGCAGCGTTGGGGTCACAGGGGGCGACGAGCAGTACTTC

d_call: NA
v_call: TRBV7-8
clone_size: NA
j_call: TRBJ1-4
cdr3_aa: CASSSQLSTTNEKLFF
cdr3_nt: TGTGCCAGCAGTTCGCAACTCTCTACAACTAATGAAAAACTGTTTTTT

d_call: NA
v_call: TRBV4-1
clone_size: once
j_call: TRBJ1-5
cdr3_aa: CASSQVTVPSNQPQHF
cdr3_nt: TGCGCCAGCAGCCAAGTGACTGTCCCTAGCAATCAGCCCCAGCATTTT

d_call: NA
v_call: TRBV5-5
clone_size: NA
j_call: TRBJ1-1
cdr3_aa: CASSSTGMNTEAFF
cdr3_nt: TGTGCCAGCAGCTCGACAGGAATGAACACTGAAGCTTTCTTT

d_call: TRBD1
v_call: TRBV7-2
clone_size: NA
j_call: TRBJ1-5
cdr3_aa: CASSPGQGSGNQPQHF
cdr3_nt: TGTGCCAGCAGCCCGGGACAGGGTTCGGGCAATCAGCCCCAGCATTTT

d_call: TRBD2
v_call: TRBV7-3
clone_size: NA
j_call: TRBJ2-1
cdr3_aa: CASSFRGEYNEQFF
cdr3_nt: TGTGCCAGCAGTTTCCGGGGGGAATACAATGAGCAGTTCTTC

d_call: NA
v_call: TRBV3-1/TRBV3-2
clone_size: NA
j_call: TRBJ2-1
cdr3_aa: CASSNYNEQFF
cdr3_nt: TGTGCCAGCAGTAATTACAATGAGCAGTTCTTC

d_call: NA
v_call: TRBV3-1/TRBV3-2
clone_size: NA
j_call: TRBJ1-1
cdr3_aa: CASSQEGAFGTEAFF
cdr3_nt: TGTGCCAGCAGCCAAGAGGGGGCTTTCGGCACTGAAGCTTTCTTT

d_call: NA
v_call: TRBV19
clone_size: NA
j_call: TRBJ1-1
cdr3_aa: CASSSQGSATEAFF
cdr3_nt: TGTGCCAGTAGTTCTCAGGGATCCGCCACTGAAGCTTTCTTT

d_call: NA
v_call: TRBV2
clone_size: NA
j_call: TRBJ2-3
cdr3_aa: CASRGNTGTDTQYF
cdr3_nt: TGTGCCAGCAGGGGTAATACAGGCACAGATACGCAGTATTTT

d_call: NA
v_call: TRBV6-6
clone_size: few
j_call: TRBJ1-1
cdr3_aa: CASSSHYSTEAFF
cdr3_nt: TGTGCCAGCAGTTCCCACTACTCCACTGAAGCTTTCTTT

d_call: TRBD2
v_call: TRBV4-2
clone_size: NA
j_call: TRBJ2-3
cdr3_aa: CASSQGAGGLGTDTQYF
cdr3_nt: TGTGCCAGCAGCCAAGGAGCGGGGGGGCTTGGCACAGATACGCAGTATTTT

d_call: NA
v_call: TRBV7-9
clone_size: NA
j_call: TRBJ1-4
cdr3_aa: CASSLDVTTNEKLFF
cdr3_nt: TGTGCCAGCAGCTTAGATGTCACAACTAATGAAAAACTGTTTTTT

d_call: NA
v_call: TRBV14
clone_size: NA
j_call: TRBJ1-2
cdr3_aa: CASSQDEYGYTF
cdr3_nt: TGTGCCAGCAGCCAAGACGAGTATGGCTACACCTTC

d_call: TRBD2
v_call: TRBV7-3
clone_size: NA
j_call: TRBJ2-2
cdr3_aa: CASSSYSGRAFTGELFF
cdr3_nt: TGTGCCAGCAGCTCCTATAGCGGGAGGGCCTTCACCGGGGAGCTGTTTTTT

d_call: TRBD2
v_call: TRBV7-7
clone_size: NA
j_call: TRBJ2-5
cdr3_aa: CASSWGLAGRRETQYF
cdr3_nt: TGTGCTAGCAGCTGGGGACTAGCGGGCCGGAGGGAGACCCAGTACTTC

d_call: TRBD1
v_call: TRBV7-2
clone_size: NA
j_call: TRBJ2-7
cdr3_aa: CASSLPGGQGVYEQYF
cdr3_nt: TGTGCCAGCAGCTTACCCGGGGGACAGGGGGTCTACGAGCAGTACTTC

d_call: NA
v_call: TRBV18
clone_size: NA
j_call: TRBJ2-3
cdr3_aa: CASSLASSTDTQYF
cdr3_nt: TGTGCCAGCTCACTCGCGTCCAGCACAGATACGCAGTATTTT

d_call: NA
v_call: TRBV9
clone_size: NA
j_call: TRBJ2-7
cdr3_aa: CASSVDSYEQYF
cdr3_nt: TGTGCCAGCAGCGTAGACAGTTACGAGCAGTACTTC

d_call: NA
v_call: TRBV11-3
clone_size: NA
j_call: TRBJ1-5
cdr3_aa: CASSCYSNQPQHF
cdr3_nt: TGTGCCAGCAGTTGCTATAGCAATCAGCCCCAGCATTTT

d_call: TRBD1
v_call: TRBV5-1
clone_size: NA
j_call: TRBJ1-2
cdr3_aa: CASSQGTGVDYGYTF
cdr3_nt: TGCGCCAGCAGCCAAGGAACAGGGGTGGACTATGGCTACACCTTC

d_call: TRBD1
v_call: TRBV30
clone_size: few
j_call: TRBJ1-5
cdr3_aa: CAWSTQGNQPQHF
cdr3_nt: TGTGCCTGGAGTACACAGGGGAATCAGCCCCAGCATTTT

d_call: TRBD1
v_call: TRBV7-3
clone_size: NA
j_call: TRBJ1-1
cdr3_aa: CASSREGQGWTEAFF
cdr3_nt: TGTGCCAGCAGCCGGGAGGGACAGGGATGGACTGAAGCTTTCTTT

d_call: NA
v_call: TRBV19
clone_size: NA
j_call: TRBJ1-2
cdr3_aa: CASSSGDTNYGYTF
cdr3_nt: TGTGCCAGTAGTTCCGGGGACACAAACTATGGCTACACCTTC

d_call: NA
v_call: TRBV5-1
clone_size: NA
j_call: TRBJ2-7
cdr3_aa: CASSFGQSYEQYF
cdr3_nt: TGCGCCAGCAGCTTTGGGCAGTCCTACGAGCAGTACTTC

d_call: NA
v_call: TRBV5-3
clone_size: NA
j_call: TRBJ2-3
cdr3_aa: CARSLPPTGGDTQYF
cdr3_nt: TGTGCCAGAAGCTTGCCCCCTACTGGGGGGGATACGCAGTATTTT

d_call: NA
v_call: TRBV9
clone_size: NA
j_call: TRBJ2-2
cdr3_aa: CASSVVDSANTGELFF
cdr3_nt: TGTGCCAGCAGCGTAGTGGACAGCGCGAACACCGGGGAGCTGTTTTTT

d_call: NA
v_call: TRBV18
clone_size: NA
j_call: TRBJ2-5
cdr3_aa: CASSPKHETQYF
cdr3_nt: TGTGCCAGCTCACCCAAGCACGAGACCCAGTACTTC

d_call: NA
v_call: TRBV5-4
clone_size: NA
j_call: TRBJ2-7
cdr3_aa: CASSRSGTIYEQYF
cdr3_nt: TGTGCCAGCAGCAGGTCCGGGACAATCTACGAGCAGTACTTC

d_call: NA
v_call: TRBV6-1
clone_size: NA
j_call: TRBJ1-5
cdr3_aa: CASSETGGGQPQHF
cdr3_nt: TGTGCCAGCAGTGAGACAGGTGGAGGACAGCCCCAGCATTTT

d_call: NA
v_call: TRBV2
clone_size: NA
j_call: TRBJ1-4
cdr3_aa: CASRGGGEKLFF
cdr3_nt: TGTGCCAGCAGGGGGGGAGGTGAAAAACTGTTTTTT

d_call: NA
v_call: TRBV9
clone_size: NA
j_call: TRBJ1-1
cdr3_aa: CASSVGEGRTEAFF
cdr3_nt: TGTGCCAGCAGCGTAGGGGAGGGACGCACTGAAGCTTTCTTT

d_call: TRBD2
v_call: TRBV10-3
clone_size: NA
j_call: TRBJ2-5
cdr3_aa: CATNDGGETQYF
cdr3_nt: TGTGCCACCAACGACGGGGGGGAGACCCAGTACTTC

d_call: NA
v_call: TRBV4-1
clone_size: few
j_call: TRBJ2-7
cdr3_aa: CASSQAGAAYEQYF
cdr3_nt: TGCGCCAGCAGCCAAGCAGGGGCCGCCTACGAGCAGTACTTC

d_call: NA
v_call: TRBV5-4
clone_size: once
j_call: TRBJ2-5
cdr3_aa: CASSLGAIQETQYF
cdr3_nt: TGTGCCAGCAGCTTGGGGGCTATCCAAGAGACCCAGTACTTC

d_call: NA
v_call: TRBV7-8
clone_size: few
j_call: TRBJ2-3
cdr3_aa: CASSLWEQEGRSTDTQYF
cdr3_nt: TGTGCCAGCAGCTTATGGGAACAGGAGGGCCGTAGCACAGATACGCAGTATTTT

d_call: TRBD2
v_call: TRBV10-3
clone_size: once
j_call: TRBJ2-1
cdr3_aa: CAISGGTSGTPNEQFF
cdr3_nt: TGTGCCATCAGTGGTGGGACTAGCGGGACCCCCAATGAGCAGTTCTTC

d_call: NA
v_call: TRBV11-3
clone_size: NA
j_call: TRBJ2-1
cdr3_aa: CASSPRTAGGEQFF
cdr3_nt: TGTGCCAGCAGCCCTCGGACTGCCGGGGGAGAGCAGTTCTTC

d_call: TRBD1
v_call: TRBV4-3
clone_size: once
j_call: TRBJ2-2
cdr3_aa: CASSQVPRTGQVSGELFF
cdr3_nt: TGCGCCAGCAGCCAAGTCCCTCGGACAGGGCAAGTTTCCGGGGAGCTGTTTTTT

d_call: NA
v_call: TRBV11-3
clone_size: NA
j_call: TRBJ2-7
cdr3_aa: CASSLGRQYEQYF
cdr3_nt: TGTGCCAGCAGCTTAGGGAGACAGTACGAGCAGTACTTC

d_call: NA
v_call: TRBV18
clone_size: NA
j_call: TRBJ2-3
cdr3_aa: CASSQAAADTDTQYF
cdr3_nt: TGTGCCAGCTCACAAGCGGCGGCGGACACAGATACGCAGTATTTT

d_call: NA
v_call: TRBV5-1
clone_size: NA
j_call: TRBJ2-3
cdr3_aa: CASSRAGSKDTQYF
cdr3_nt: TGCGCCAGCAGTCGGGCGGGGTCGAAAGATACGCAGTATTTT

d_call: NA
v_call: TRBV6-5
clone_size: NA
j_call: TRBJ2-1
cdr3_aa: CASRPGPYNEQFF
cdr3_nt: TGTGCCAGCCGCCCGGGTCCCTACAATGAGCAGTTCTTC

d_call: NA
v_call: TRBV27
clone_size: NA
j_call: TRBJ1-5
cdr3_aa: CASSSVNQPQHF
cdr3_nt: TGTGCCAGCAGTTCGGTAAATCAGCCCCAGCATTTT

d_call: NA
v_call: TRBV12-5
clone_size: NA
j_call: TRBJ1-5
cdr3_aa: CASTWTAPSNQPQHF
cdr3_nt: TGTGCTAGTACATGGACAGCTCCTAGCAATCAGCCCCAGCATTTT

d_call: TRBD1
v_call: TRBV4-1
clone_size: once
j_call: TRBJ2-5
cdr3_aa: CASSKEGQGAFETQYF
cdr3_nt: TGCGCCAGCAGCAAGGAGGGACAGGGGGCTTTTGAGACCCAGTACTTC

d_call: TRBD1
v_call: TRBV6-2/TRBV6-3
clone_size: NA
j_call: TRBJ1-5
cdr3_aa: CASSLTGGGQPQHF
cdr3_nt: TGTGCCAGCAGCCTAACAGGGGGTGGGCAGCCCCAGCATTTT

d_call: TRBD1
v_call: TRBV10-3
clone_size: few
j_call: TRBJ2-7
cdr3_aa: CAISDRGQDEQYF
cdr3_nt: TGTGCCATCAGTGACAGGGGGCAAGACGAGCAGTACTTC

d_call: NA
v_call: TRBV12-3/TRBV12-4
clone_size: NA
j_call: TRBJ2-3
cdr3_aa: CASSSGSSDTQYF
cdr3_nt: TGTGCCAGCAGTTCCGGGAGCTCAGATACGCAGTATTTT

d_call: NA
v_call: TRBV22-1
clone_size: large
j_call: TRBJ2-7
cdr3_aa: CPGTQAGTSGRRVPYEQYF
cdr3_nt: TGTCCTGGAACACAAGCCGGGACTAGCGGGAGACGGGTACCCTACGAGCAGTACTTC